The source of this T cell receptor beta chain is a study of blood T cells in healthy people across ages. This clonotype turned up a few times. It was with a sample-barcoded 5' primer and a J-beta primer mix that a second PCR of about 7 to 12 cycles was run. TCRdb used MiXCR to reprocess the 5' RACE reads, holding one entry per CDR3 protein. Found here are over 600,000 distinct CDR3 sequences, roughly three fifths of them singletons; the top ten hold roughly 24%. With V trimmed by 4 bases and J by 4 bases, 7 bases remained unmatched. Germline V gene sequence: CDR1 MDHEN, CDR2 SYDVKM. This CDR3 has 14 residues.

The chain joins TRBV28 to TRBJ2-7; 7 bases agree with TRBD2. What was sequenced was blood. The clonotype was recovered from a man aged 40-49 years in good health. CDR3 in DNA: TGTGCCAGCAGTTGGGAGGGGTCACCGTACGAGCAGTACTTC. Protein: CASSWEGSPYEQYF.